Sequencing of this T cell receptor beta chain was carried out in a study of low-dose radiotherapy and immunotherapy resistance in tumors. CDR1 is SGHVS, CDR2 FQNEAQ, per germline. Germline trimming cut 5 bases from V and 1 base from J; bases unmatched to any gene: 12. The CDR3 extends over 17 amino acids. The time point: after trial treatment. Sample treatment: LDRT plus nivolumab, ipilimumab, low-dose cyclophosphamide and aspirin (RACIN trial). Alpha and beta chains were covered, as first-strand cDNA relied on TRAV- and TRBV-specific primers. The PCR that amplified TCRs ran for about 20 cycles, relying on a constant-region primer and a V-primer adapter. TCRdb fed the reads into MiXCR, producing one record per CDR3 protein. In the table there are approximately 91,000 distinct CDR3 sequences, 20% to 25% of which are singletons. This clonotype was seen many times.

The clonotype originates from a female donor with ovarian cancer. The chain combines TRBV7-8 with TRBJ1-2; 8 nucleotides line up with TRBD1. The sample was PBMCs, taken after low-dose radiotherapy plus immunotherapy. The CDR3 bases are TGTGCCAGCAGCCGAGCCGGGACAGGCGCCAATAACTATGGCTACACCTTC. Protein sequence: CASSRAGTGANNYGYTF.